This T cell receptor (beta chain) was documented in a study of shared T cell receptors in the human thymus. Sequencing was performed with immunoSEQ multiplex PCR; in TCRdb, only in-frame clones are kept and a portion is missing. The sample has under 700,000 clones, 75% to 85% seen once; the top ten hold about 0.012%. The sample was also linked to a second study, of human thymus T cells.

The source material was thymocytes. The source of this sequence is a boy younger than two with a congenital heart defect.

This CDR3 reads CASGSGLAGDTGELFF. Written as DNA, the CDR3 is TGTGCCAGCGGATCAGGACTAGCGGGAGACACCGGGGAGCTGTTTTTT. The chain has TRBV28 and TRBJ2-2; 13 bases are a match to TRBD2. The CDR3 has 16 amino acids. Germline CDR1 is MDHEN and CDR2 is SYDVKM. The V segment lost 8 bases and the J segment 3 bases; nucleotides outside the gene matches: 6.